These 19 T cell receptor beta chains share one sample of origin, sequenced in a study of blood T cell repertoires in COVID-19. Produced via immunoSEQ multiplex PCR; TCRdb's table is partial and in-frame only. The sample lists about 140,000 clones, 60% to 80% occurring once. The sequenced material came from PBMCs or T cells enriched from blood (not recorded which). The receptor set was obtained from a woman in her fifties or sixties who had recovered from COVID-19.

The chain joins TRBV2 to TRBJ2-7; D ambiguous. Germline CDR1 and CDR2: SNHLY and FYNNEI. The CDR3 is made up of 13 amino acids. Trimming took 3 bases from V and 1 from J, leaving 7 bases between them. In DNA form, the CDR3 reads TGTGCCAGCAGTGAGGGCGATTCCTACGAGCAGTACTTC. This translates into CASSEGDSYEQYF.

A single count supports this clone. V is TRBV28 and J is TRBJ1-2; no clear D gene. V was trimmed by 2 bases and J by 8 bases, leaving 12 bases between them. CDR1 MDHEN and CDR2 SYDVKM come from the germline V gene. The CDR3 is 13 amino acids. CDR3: CASSLRLLTGYTF. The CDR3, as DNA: TGTGCCAGCAGTTTACGACTGTTGACGGGCTACACCTTC.

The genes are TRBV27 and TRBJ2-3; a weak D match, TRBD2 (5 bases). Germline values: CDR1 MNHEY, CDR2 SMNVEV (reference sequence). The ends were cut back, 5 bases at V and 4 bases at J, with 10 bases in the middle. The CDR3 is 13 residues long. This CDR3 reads CASSREEADTQYF. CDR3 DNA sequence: TGTGCCAGCAGTCGTGAGGAGGCAGATACGCAGTATTTT.

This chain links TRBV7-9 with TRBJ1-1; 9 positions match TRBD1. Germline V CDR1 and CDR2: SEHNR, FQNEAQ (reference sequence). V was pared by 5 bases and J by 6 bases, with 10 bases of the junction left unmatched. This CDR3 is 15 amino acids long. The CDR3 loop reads CASSPAQGAGAEAFF. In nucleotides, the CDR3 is TGTGCCAGCAGCCCCGCACAGGGGGCGGGGGCTGAAGCTTTCTTT.

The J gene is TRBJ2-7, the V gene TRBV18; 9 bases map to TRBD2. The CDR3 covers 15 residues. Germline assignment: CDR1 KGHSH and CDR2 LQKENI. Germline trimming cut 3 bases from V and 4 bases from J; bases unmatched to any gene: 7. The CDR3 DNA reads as TGTGCCAGCTCACCCAGGACTAGCGTTCTTTACGAGCAGTACTTC. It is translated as CASSPRTSVLYEQYF.

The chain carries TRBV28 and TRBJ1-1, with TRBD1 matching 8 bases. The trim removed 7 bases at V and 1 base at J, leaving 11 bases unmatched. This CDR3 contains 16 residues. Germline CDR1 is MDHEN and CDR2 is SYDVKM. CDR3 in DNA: TGTGCCAGCATGCAATTGGGTGGACAGGGGAACACTGAAGCTTTCTTT. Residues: CASMQLGGQGNTEAFF. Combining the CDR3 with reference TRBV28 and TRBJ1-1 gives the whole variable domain DVKVTQSSRYLVKRTGEKVFLECVQDMDHENMFWYRQDPGLGLRLIYFSYDVKMKEKGDIPEGYSVSREKKERFSLILESASTNQTSMYLCASMQLGGQGNTEAFFGQGTRLTVV.

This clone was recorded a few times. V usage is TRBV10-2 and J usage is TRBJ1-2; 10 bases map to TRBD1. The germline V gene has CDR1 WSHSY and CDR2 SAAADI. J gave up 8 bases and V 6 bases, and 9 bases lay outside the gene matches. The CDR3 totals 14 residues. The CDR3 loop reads CASRRDRGNQGYTF. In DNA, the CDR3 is TGCGCCAGCAGGAGGGACAGGGGAAATCAAGGCTACACCTTC.

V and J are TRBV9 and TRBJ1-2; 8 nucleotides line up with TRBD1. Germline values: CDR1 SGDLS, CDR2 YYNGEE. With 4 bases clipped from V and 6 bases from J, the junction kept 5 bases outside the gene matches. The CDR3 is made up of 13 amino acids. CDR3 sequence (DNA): TGTGCCAGCAGCATTCGGACAGGGCATGGCTACACCTTC. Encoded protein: CASSIRTGHGYTF.

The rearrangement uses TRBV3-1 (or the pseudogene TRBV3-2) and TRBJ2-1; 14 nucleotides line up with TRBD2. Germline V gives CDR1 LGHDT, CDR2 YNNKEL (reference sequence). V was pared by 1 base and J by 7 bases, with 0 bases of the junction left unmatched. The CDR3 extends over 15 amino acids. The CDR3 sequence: CASSQGLAGGNEQFF. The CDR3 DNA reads TGTGCCAGCAGCCAAGGACTAGCGGGAGGGAATGAGCAGTTCTTC.

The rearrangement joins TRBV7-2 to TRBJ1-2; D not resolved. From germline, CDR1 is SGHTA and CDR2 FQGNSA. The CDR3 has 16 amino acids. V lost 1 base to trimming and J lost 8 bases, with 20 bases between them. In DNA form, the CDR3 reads TGTGCCAGCAGCTTAGAAGTTGGGAGGGCCCGCTGGGGCTACACCTTC. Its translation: CASSLEVGRARWGYTF. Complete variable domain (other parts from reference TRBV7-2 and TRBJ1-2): GAGVSQSPSNKVTEKGKDVELRCDPISGHTALYWYRQSLGQGLEFLIYFQGNSAPDKSGLPSDRFSAERTGGSVSTLTIQRTQQEDSAVYLCASSLEVGRARWGYTFGSGTRLTVV.

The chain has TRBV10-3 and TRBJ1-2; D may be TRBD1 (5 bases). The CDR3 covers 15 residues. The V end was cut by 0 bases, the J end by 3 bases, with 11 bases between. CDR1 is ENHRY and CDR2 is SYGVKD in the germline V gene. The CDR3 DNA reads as TGTGCCATCAGTGAGTCGGCCGTCAGGGACTATGGCTACACCTTC. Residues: CAISESAVRDYGYTF.

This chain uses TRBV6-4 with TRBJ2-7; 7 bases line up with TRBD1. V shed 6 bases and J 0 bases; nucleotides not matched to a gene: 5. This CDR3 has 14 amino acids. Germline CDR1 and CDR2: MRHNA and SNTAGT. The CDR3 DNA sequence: TGTGCCAGCAGCCGGGACAGCCGCTCCTACGAGCAGTACTTC. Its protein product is CASSRDSRSYEQYF.

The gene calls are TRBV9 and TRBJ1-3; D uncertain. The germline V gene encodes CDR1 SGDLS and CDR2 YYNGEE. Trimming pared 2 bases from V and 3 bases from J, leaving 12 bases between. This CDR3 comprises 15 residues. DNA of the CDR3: TGTGCCAGCAGCGTCGGGTTCCCCGGTGGAAACACCATATATTTT. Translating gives CASSVGFPGGNTIYF.

CDR3 sequence: CAIKRDRALNEQFF. The CDR3 DNA sequence: TGTGCCATCAAGCGGGACAGGGCACTCAATGAGCAGTTCTTC. The V call is TRBV10-3, the J call TRBJ2-1; 9 positions match TRBD1. This CDR3 has 14 residues. Germline V gives CDR1 ENHRY, CDR2 SYGVKD. Trimming removed 7 bases from V and 6 bases from J; junction bases left unmatched: 7.

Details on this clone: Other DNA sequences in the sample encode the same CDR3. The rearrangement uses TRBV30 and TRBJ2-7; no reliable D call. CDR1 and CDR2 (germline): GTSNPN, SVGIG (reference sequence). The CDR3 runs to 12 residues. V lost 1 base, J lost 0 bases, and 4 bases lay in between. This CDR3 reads CAWSAPSYEQYF. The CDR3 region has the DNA TGTGCCTGGAGTGCTCCCTCCTACGAGCAGTACTTC.

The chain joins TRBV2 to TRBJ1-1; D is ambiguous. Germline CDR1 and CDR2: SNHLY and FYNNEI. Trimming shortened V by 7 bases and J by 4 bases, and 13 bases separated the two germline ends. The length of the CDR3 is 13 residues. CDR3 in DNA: TGTGCCAGCAAAGGGAGTGGATTCACTGAAGCTTTCTTT. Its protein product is CASKGSGFTEAFF.

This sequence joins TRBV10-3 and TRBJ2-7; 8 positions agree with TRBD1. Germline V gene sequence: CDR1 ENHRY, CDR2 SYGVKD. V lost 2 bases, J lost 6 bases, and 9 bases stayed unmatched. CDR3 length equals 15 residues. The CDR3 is CAISENQGAPGEQYF. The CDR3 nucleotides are TGTGCCATCAGTGAGAATCAGGGGGCCCCCGGCGAGCAGTACTTC.

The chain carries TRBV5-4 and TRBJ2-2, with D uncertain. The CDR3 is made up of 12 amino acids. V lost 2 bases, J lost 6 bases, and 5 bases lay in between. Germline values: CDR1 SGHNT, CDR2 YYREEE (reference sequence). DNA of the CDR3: TGTGCCAGCAGCTTCTTTGCCGGGGAGCTGTTTTTT. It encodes CASSFFAGELFF.

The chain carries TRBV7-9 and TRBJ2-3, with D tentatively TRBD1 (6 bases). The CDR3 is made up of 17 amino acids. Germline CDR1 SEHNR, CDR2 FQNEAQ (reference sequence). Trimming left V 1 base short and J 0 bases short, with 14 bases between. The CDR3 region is CASSLVVLGASTDTQYF. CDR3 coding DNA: TGTGCCAGCAGCTTAGTAGTGTTGGGGGCGAGCACAGATACGCAGTATTTT.